The source of this T cell receptor beta chain is a study of blood T cell repertoires in COVID-19. On this clone itself: At one end, the junction sequence differs from germline, possibly due to a read error.

TCRdb keeps only in-frame clones here, not all; method: immunoSEQ multiplex PCR. Of about 200,000 clones in the sample, about 87% are singletons; the top ten hold around 1.3%. The study drew participants aged about 18 to 89 years from some 23 US areas. Either two negative PCRs, clearance, or symptom resolution qualified Cohort 3 donors as recovered. The CDR3 contains 12 residues. Per the germline V gene, CDR1 is LGHDT and CDR2 is YNNKEL (reference sequence). The clonotype originates from a man younger than 40 who had recovered from COVID-19. V and J are TRBV3-1 (or the pseudogene TRBV3-2) and TRBJ2-7; maybe TRBD1 (6 bases). Sequencing used PBMCs or T cells enriched from blood (not recorded which). CDR3 nucleotide sequence: TGTGCCGGCAGCCAAACCCAGGGGCCGCAGTACTTC. Protein sequence: CAGSQTQGPQYF.